Below, 30 T cell receptor beta chains from the same sample are listed, as sequenced in a study of blood T cell repertoires in COVID-19. Generated by immunoSEQ multiplex PCR, the TCRdb table keeps only in-frame clones and is missing some. The sample lists around 160,000 clones; about nine tenths were seen once. Sample: PBMCs or T cells enriched from blood (not recorded which). The receptors here all came from a woman aged 40 to 55 who had been exposed to COVID-19.

This clone was observed once. V usage is TRBV6-2 or TRBV6-3 and J usage is TRBJ2-5; TRBD2 matches 14 bases. The CDR3 contains 17 residues. J lost 3 bases, V lost 5 bases, and 8 bases had no gene match. The germline V gene has CDR1 MNHEY and CDR2 SVGEGT. This CDR3 is CASSQGLAGAGEETQYF. CDR3 coding DNA: TGTGCCAGCAGTCAGGGACTAGCGGGAGCGGGGGAAGAGACCCAGTACTTC.

V usage is TRBV19 and J usage is TRBJ2-5, with 8 bases lining up with TRBD2. Per the germline V gene, CDR1 is LNHDA and CDR2 is SQIVND (reference sequence). The CDR3 length is 19 residues. V was pared by 1 base and J by 3 bases, with 16 bases of the junction left unmatched. CDR3 sequence (DNA): TGTGCCAGTAGTATAGGTCTGTCCGGGGGGGCAGGGTCGAAAGAGACCCAGTACTTC. Amino acid sequence: CASSIGLSGGAGSKETQYF.

The CDR3 protein is CASSGQGFTEAFF. CDR3 sequence (DNA): TGTGCCAGCAGTGGACAGGGCTTCACTGAAGCTTTCTTT. The chain joins TRBV6-2 or TRBV6-3 to TRBJ1-1, with 8 nucleotides matching TRBD1. The junction had 3 bases not matched to a gene; V was cut back by 5 bases and J by 4 bases. Germline V gives CDR1 MNHEY, CDR2 SVGEGT. The CDR3 runs 13 residues.

This rearrangement joins TRBV5-1 to TRBJ1-1; D is undetermined. The CDR3 is 15 residues long. Trimming shortened V by 0 bases and J by 0 bases, and 9 bases separated the two germline ends. Germline V gene sequence: CDR1 SGHRS, CDR2 YFSETQ. The CDR3 loop is CASSLAAEMNTEAFF. In DNA, the CDR3 is TGCGCCAGCAGCTTGGCCGCGGAAATGAACACTGAAGCTTTCTTT.

This chain connects TRBV10-3 to TRBJ1-5; TRBD1 matches 12 bases. The CDR3 runs 15 residues. V lost 10 bases and J lost 7; bases outside the gene matches: 11. Germline V gene sequence: CDR1 ENHRY, CDR2 SYGVKD. This CDR3 reads CATYPGTGGGQPQHF. In DNA form, the CDR3 reads TGTGCCACCTATCCCGGGACAGGGGGCGGGCAGCCCCAGCATTTT.

V and J are TRBV2 and TRBJ1-5; no firm D call. Per the germline V gene, CDR1 is SNHLY and CDR2 is FYNNEI. The CDR3 totals 14 residues. V dropped 4 bases and J dropped 4 bases, with 11 bases sitting between them. CDR3 sequence: CASSGVAGNQPQHF. DNA for the CDR3: TGTGCCAGCAGTGGGGTTGCGGGGAATCAGCCCCAGCATTTT.

This chain uses TRBV10-1 with TRBJ1-2, with a possible D match to TRBD1 (5 bases). Between the trimmed V and J ends, which lost 6 bases and 5 bases, there was a span of 13 bases. CDR3 length: 13 residues. Germline values: CDR1 WNHNN, CDR2 SYGVQD (reference sequence). CDR3 sequence (DNA): TGCGCCAGCAGCCAGAACAGGCCATATGGCTACACCTTC. Its translation is CASSQNRPYGYTF.

The chain recombines TRBV27 with TRBJ1-1; a possible D gene is TRBD1 (6 bases). Germline CDR1 MNHEY, CDR2 SMNVEV (reference sequence). The CDR3 is made up of 14 amino acids. The V end was cut by 6 bases, the J end by 8 bases, with 19 bases between. This CDR3 is CASRRGAASGEAFF. The CDR3, as DNA: TGTGCCAGCAGACGGGGGGCGGCGTCTGGGGAAGCTTTCTTT.

The chain couples TRBV19 to TRBJ1-2; no clear D. The V gene's germline CDR1 is LNHDA and CDR2 SQIVND (reference sequence). This CDR3 region has 13 residues. V lost 1 base and J 8 bases, leaving 11 bases between the germline ends. The CDR3 reads CASSIGAPSGYTF. The CDR3 coding sequence is TGTGCCAGTAGTATAGGGGCCCCTTCGGGCTACACCTTC.

The chain combines TRBV6-2 or TRBV6-3 with TRBJ2-7; 10 bases line up with TRBD2. The germline gives CDR1 MNHEY, CDR2 SVGEGT. The CDR3 is made up of 18 amino acids. Losses at the gene ends were 5 bases for V and 3 bases for J; bases not matched to a gene: 16. CDR3 protein: CASSDLAGASGSIYEQYF. CDR3 DNA sequence: TGTGCCAGCAGTGACCTGGCCGGGGCTAGCGGGAGCATCTACGAGCAGTACTTC.

The chain links TRBV27 to TRBJ2-7; 9 bases match TRBD1. The CDR3 spans 15 residues. The V gene end was trimmed by 5 bases and the J gene end by 4 bases; junction bases not matched to a gene: 9. From germline, CDR1 is MNHEY and CDR2 SMNVEV (reference sequence). DNA for the CDR3: TGTGCCAGCAGTCGTGTCTTGGACAGGGGTTACGAGCAGTACTTC. It yields the protein CASSRVLDRGYEQYF.

The CDR3 DNA reads TGTGCCAGCAGTCCGGGTGGAGAGACCCAGTACTTC. Translating gives CASSPGGETQYF. The J gene is TRBJ2-5, the V gene TRBV2; D call uncertain. There are 12 residues in the CDR3. Germline CDR1 reads SNHLY; CDR2 reads FYNNEI. V lost 5 bases and J 4 bases, leaving 8 bases between the germline ends.

This chain's CDR3 is CASSLHLGGLYGYTF. The CDR3 nucleotides are TGTGCCAGCAGTTTGCACTTAGGGGGCCTCTACGGCTACACCTTC. The chain recombines TRBV6-6 with TRBJ1-2; TRBD1 matches 7 bases. Germline CDR1 is MNHNY and CDR2 is SVGAGI (reference sequence). The CDR3 spans 15 residues. V trimming: 4 bases; J trimming: 8 bases; junction bases outside the gene matches: 13.

This clone was picked up a small number of times. This rearrangement joins TRBV6-5 to TRBJ1-2; perhaps TRBD1 as D (6 bases). The CDR3 is made up of 13 amino acids. V was trimmed by 5 bases and J by 2 bases, leaving 9 bases between them. The germline V gene has CDR1 MNHEY and CDR2 SVGAGI. The CDR3 here is CASSPGVNYGYTF. For the CDR3, the DNA is TGTGCCAGCAGTCCAGGGGTAAACTATGGCTACACCTTC.

The chain links TRBV7-9 to TRBJ2-7; D is ambiguous. CDR1 is SEHNR and CDR2 is FQNEAQ in the germline V gene (reference sequence). V was shortened by 4 bases and J by 3 bases, with 4 bases between the two germline ends. The CDR3 is made up of 11 amino acids. CDR3: CASSSHYEQYF. The CDR3 DNA reads as TGTGCCAGCAGCTCCCACTACGAGCAGTACTTC.

V gene TRBV3-1 (or the pseudogene TRBV3-2) combines with J gene TRBJ2-1, with 12 bases matching TRBD2. The CDR3 totals 16 residues. CDR1 and CDR2 from the germline V gene are LGHDT and YNNKEL (reference sequence). Germline trimming cut 4 bases from V and 10 bases from J; bases unmatched to any gene: 11. CDR3 sequence (DNA): TGTGCCAGCAGCCCCAGGACTAGCGGGAATGGGAGGGAGCAGTTCTTC. Its protein product is CASSPRTSGNGREQFF.

V usage is TRBV4-3 and J usage is TRBJ1-1, with D perhaps TRBD1 (5 bases). The CDR3 extends over 16 amino acids. The V end lost 1 base, the J end lost 0 bases, and 12 bases lay between the germline ends. Germline values: CDR1 LGHNA, CDR2 YSLEER. The CDR3 loop is CASSQVAGVMNTEAFF. CDR3 in DNA: TGCGCCAGCAGCCAAGTCGCGGGGGTGATGAACACTGAAGCTTTCTTT.

This clone was found once. The sample carries other DNA sequences with the same CDR3. This chain joins TRBV7-9 and TRBJ2-5, with D perhaps TRBD2 (5 bases). Germline V gene sequence: CDR1 SEHNR, CDR2 FQNEAQ (reference sequence). The V end lost 4 bases, the J end lost 8 bases, and 11 bases lay between the germline ends. The CDR3 contains 12 residues. CDR3 DNA: TGTGCCAGCAGCTCGGGCGAGGGCACCCAGTACTTC. Translation gives CASSSGEGTQYF. The variable domain in full, completed from reference TRBV7-9 and TRBJ2-5, reads DTGVSQNPRHKITKRGQNVTFRCDPISEHNRLYWYRQTLGQGPEFLTYFQNEAQLEKSRLLSDRFSAERPKGSFSTLEIQRTEQGDSAMYLCASSSGEGTQYFGPGTRLLVL.

This rearrangement joins TRBV7-2 to TRBJ2-2; the match to TRBD2 covers 8 bases. Trimming cost V 6 bases and J 9 bases; bases outside gene matches: 6. Germline CDR1 is SGHTA and CDR2 is FQGNSA. The CDR3 loop spans 13 amino acids. This CDR3 is CASSRGLVRELFF. The DNA for the CDR3 is TGTGCCAGCAGTCGGGGACTAGTTCGGGAGCTGTTTTTT.

The chain uses TRBV11-2 and TRBJ2-1; 7 bases are a match to TRBD1. The CDR3 sequence is 14 residues long. The trim removed 5 bases at V and 4 bases at J, leaving 5 bases unmatched. Per the germline V gene, CDR1 is SGHAT and CDR2 is FQNNGV. The CDR3 region is CASSPGQSYNEQFF. The CDR3 nucleotides read TGTGCCAGCAGCCCGGGACAGTCTTACAATGAGCAGTTCTTC. The complete variable domain, with remaining parts taken from reference TRBV11-2 and TRBJ2-1, reads EAGVAQSPRYKIIEKRQSVAFWCNPISGHATLYWYQQILGQGPKLLIQFQNNGVVDDSQLPKDRFSAERLKGVDSTLKIQPAKLEDSAVYLCASSPGQSYNEQFFGPGTRLTVL.

The chain couples TRBV7-9 to TRBJ2-7; 9 bases fit TRBD1. With V trimmed by 4 bases and J by 5 bases, 9 bases remained unmatched. The CDR3 has 15 amino acids. Looked up from germline, CDR1 is SEHNR and CDR2 is FQNEAQ (reference sequence). The CDR3 is CASSWGQGRDHEQYF. CDR3 nucleotides: TGTGCCAGCAGCTGGGGACAGGGAAGGGATCACGAGCAGTACTTC.

V gene TRBV5-1 combines with J gene TRBJ2-1, with 12 bases lining up with TRBD2. V gave up 5 bases and J gave up 1 base; unmatched junction bases: 4. Germline assignment: CDR1 SGHRS and CDR2 YFSETQ. This CDR3 is 16 amino acids long. CDR3 loop: CASSGTSGQSYNEQFF. In nucleotides, the CDR3 is TGCGCCAGCAGTGGGACTAGCGGGCAATCCTACAATGAGCAGTTCTTC. The whole variable domain, filled in from reference TRBV5-1 and TRBJ2-1, reads KAGVTQTPRYLIKTRGQQVTLSCSPISGHRSVSWYQQTPGQGLQFLFEYFSETQRNKGNFPGRFSGRQFSNSRSEMNVSTLELGDSALYLCASSGTSGQSYNEQFFGPGTRLTVL.

This chain joins TRBV4-1 and TRBJ1-1, with D unresolved. The CDR3 has 16 amino acids. Looked up from germline, CDR1 is MGHRA and CDR2 is YSYEKL. V lost 0 bases and J 1 base, leaving 12 bases between the germline ends. CDR3 DNA: TGCGCCAGCAGCCAAGAGGAGGGTCGACGGAACACTGAAGCTTTCTTT. This sequence encodes CASSQEEGRRNTEAFF.

The CDR3 reads CASSLVGSTQYF. In DNA, the CDR3 is TGTGCCAGCAGTTTGGTGGGGAGTACGCAGTATTTT. V is TRBV28 and J is TRBJ2-3; a possible D gene is TRBD2 (5 bases). The CDR3 totals 12 residues. The V and J ends lost 3 bases and 8 bases respectively, with 9 bases between them. Germline CDR1 is MDHEN and CDR2 is SYDVKM.

CDR3 in amino acids: CASTFLGYNSPLHF. The DNA for the CDR3 is TGTGCCAGCACCTTTCTCGGGTATAATTCACCCCTCCACTTT. This chain links TRBV7-2 with TRBJ1-6, with D hard to call. Between the trimmed V and J ends, which lost 7 bases and 4 bases, there was a span of 11 bases. This CDR3 is 14 amino acids long. Germline V gene sequence: CDR1 SGHTA, CDR2 FQGNSA.

V usage is TRBV3-1 (or the pseudogene TRBV3-2) and J usage is TRBJ1-3; D might be TRBD1 (5 bases). CDR1 and CDR2 (germline): LGHDT, YNNKEL (reference sequence). The CDR3 runs 21 residues. The V gene lost 0 bases and the J gene lost 0 bases, with 24 bases spanning the gap. The CDR3 coding sequence is TGTGCCAGCAGCCAAGAGATAATATCCGACAGCAAGCTTCACTCTGGAAACACCATATATTTT. This translates into CASSQEIISDSKLHSGNTIYF.

The chain joins TRBV18 to TRBJ1-5, with a tentative D call TRBD1 (6 bases). This CDR3 region has 17 residues. CDR1 KGHSH and CDR2 LQKENI come from the germline V gene. Trimming left V 3 bases short and J 1 base short, with 16 bases between. This CDR3 is CASSPRGGGESNQPQHF. The CDR3, as DNA: TGTGCCAGCTCACCGAGGGGGGGCGGTGAAAGCAATCAGCCCCAGCATTTT. Variable domain in full (rest from reference TRBV18 and TRBJ1-5): NAGVMQNPRHLVRRRGQEARLRCSPMKGHSHVYWYRQLPEEGLKFMVYLQKENIIDESGMPKERFSAEFPKEGPSILRIQQVVRGDSAAYFCASSPRGGGESNQPQHFGDGTRLSIL.

The V gene is TRBV29-1, the J gene TRBJ1-2, with TRBD1 identical over 7 bases. The CDR3 is made up of 13 amino acids. V trimming: 4 bases; J trimming: 5 bases; junction bases outside the gene matches: 7. Germline CDR1 is SQVTM and CDR2 is ANQGSEA. The CDR3 coding sequence is TGCAGCGTTGGGGCAGGGGGAGAGTATGGCTACACCTTC. Amino acid sequence: CSVGAGGEYGYTF.

This clone was counted once. In nucleotides, the CDR3 is TGTGCCAGCAGTTACTCCCTTTATCAGCCCCAGCATTTT. Its translation is CASSYSLYQPQHF. The genes are TRBV6-2 or TRBV6-3 and TRBJ1-5; no clear D. Germline CDR1 reads MNHEY; CDR2 reads SVGEGT. With 0 bases removed from V and 5 bases from J, the gap between germline ends came to 5 bases. The CDR3 consists of 13 residues.

This clone was picked up a small number of times. The chain couples TRBV9 to TRBJ1-1; 8 nucleotides match TRBD1. V lost 2 bases, J lost 1 base, and 4 bases stayed unmatched. The CDR3 sequence is 15 residues long. From germline, CDR1 is SGDLS and CDR2 YYNGEE. In nucleotides, the CDR3 is TGTGCCAGCAGCGTCCTGCAGGGGGCGAACACTGAAGCTTTCTTT. It specifies CASSVLQGANTEAFF.